A selection of T cell receptor beta chains follows, all from one sample in a study of cytomegalovirus exposure and HLA in healthy donors. Using immunoSEQ multiplex PCR, the repertoire was profiled, and TCRdb retains in-frame clones only, with some absent. The repertoire consists of 100,000 to 150,000 clones, with approximately 80% occurring once and the leading ten covering approximately 11%. Sequencing was performed on PBMCs. The receptor source for this set is a male donor in good health and CMV-seropositive. Each CDR3 is given with its conserved first and last residue. A D gene is named only where the DNA matches it firmly. Rows give clone size only sometimes, using once, few, many, or a class for an expanded clone.

D	J	size	V	CDR3	DNA
.	TRBJ2-7	.	TRBV7-9	CASSVEYEQYF	TGTGCCAGCAGTGTAGAGTACGAGCAGTACTTC
TRBD1	TRBJ2-7	.	TRBV28	CASSLPGQGAYEQYF	TGTGCCAGCAGCCTGCCGGGACAGGGGGCCTACGAGCAGTACTTC
.	TRBJ2-5	.	TRBV13	CASSFLQETQYF	TGTGCCAGCAGCTTCTTACAAGAGACCCAGTACTTC
TRBD2	TRBJ2-7	once	TRBV27	CASSSLAGGLSYEQYF	TGTGCCAGCAGTTCCCTAGCGGGGGGATTGTCCTACGAGCAGTACTTC
TRBD2	TRBJ2-7	.	TRBV4-2	CASSQDRQAGTSGYEQYF	TGTGCCAGCAGCCAAGACCGTCAGGCCGGGACTAGCGGCTACGAGCAGTACTTC
.	TRBJ1-5	.	TRBV28	CASSFKGRGSNQPQHF	TGTGCCAGCAGTTTTAAGGGGAGGGGAAGCAATCAGCCCCAGCATTTT
.	TRBJ2-3	.	TRBV11-2	CASSLDQTIASTDTQYF	TGTGCCAGCAGCTTAGATCAAACTATCGCTAGCACAGATACGCAGTATTTT
TRBD2	TRBJ2-5	.	TRBV7-6	CASSPYNPGRGETQYF	TGTGCCAGCAGCCCCTATAATCCGGGGCGGGGGGAGACCCAGTACTTC
.	TRBJ2-2	.	TRBV10-2	CASSLTGVRTGELFF	TGCGCCAGCAGTTTAACGGGAGTGAGGACCGGGGAGCTGTTTTTT
TRBD1	TRBJ2-1	.	TRBV19	CASSMGQGAEQFF	TGTGCCAGTAGTATGGGACAGGGAGCTGAGCAGTTCTTC
TRBD1	TRBJ2-1	.	TRBV25-1	CASTLTGGENEQFF	TGTGCCAGCACCCTGACAGGGGGCGAGAATGAGCAGTTCTTC
TRBD1	TRBJ2-1	.	TRBV5-1	CATAPGTEDEQFF	TGCGCCACTGCGCCTGGGACAGAGGATGAGCAGTTCTTC
TRBD1	TRBJ2-7	.	TRBV19	CASSMWDRAYEQYF	TGTGCCAGTAGCATGTGGGACAGAGCCTACGAGCAGTACTTC
.	TRBJ2-6	.	TRBV18	CASSPTAEDVILASGANVLTF	TGTGCCAGCTCACCCACAGCGGAGGACGTAATCCTTGCCTCTGGGGCCAACGTCCTGACTTTC
.	TRBJ2-7	.	TRBV28	CASSSLGPHEQYF	TGTGCCAGCAGCTCCCTTGGGCCCCACGAGCAGTACTTC
.	TRBJ2-1	.	TRBV28	CASKVLGSGSYNEQFF	TGTGCCAGCAAGGTGTTAGGGTCGGGATCCTACAATGAGCAGTTCTTC
.	TRBJ1-5	.	TRBV6-6	CASNFLGQGRGQPQHF	TGTGCCAGCAACTTTTTGGGGCAGGGAAGGGGTCAGCCCCAGCATTTT
.	TRBJ2-5	.	TRBV5-4	CASSPASGVETQYF	TGTGCCAGCAGCCCCGCATCAGGGGTTGAGACCCAGTACTTC
.	TRBJ1-4	.	TRBV7-8	CASSRTVNEKLFF	TGTGCCAGCAGCCGGACAGTCAATGAAAAACTGTTTTTT
.	TRBJ1-2	.	TRBV10-3	CAISVEGGRGYTF	TGTGCCATCAGTGTTGAGGGAGGCAGGGGCTACACCTTC
TRBD1	TRBJ1-1	.	TRBV9	CASSRGQPNTEAFF	TGTGCCAGCAGCAGGGGACAGCCGAACACTGAAGCTTTCTTT
.	TRBJ2-7	.	TRBV19	CASSIASGTNSYEQYF	TGTGCCAGTAGTATAGCCTCCGGGACAAACTCCTACGAGCAGTACTTC
TRBD2	TRBJ2-7	.	TRBV5-6	CASRLAGGVYEQYF	TGTGCCAGCAGGTTAGCGGGAGGTGTGTACGAGCAGTACTTC
TRBD1	TRBJ1-2	.	TRBV27	CASSPDRLDYGYTF	TGTGCCAGCAGTCCGGACAGGCTTGACTATGGCTACACCTTC
.	TRBJ2-3	.	TRBV18	CASSPGAWADTQYF	TGTGCCAGCTCACCTGGGGCCTGGGCAGATACGCAGTATTTT
TRBD1	TRBJ2-3	.	TRBV27	CASSPRTGASTDTQYF	TGTGCCAGCAGTCCGAGGACAGGGGCGTCCACAGATACGCAGTATTTT
.	TRBJ2-7	.	TRBV18	CASSPPPPYEQYF	TGTGCCAGCTCACCACCCCCCCCTTACGAGCAGTACTTC
.	TRBJ1-2	few	TRBV28	CASSPSGVINYGYTF	TGTGCCAGCAGTCCTAGCGGGGTTATTAACTATGGCTACACCTTC
.	TRBJ2-7	.	TRBV3-2	CASSQGARF	TGTGCCAGCAGCCAAGGTGCCAGGTTC
.	TRBJ2-2	.	TRBV5-1	CASSGGGNSVAGELFF	TGCGCCAGCAGCGGTGGCGGGAACTCTGTCGCCGGGGAGCTGTTTTTT
.	TRBJ1-2	.	TRBV7-3	CASSPTGNNGYTF	TGTGCCAGCAGCCCTACAGGGAATAATGGCTACACCTTC
.	TRBJ2-7	.	TRBV29-1	CSVVRLDEEQYF	TGCAGCGTTGTTAGACTAGATGAGGAGCAGTACTTC